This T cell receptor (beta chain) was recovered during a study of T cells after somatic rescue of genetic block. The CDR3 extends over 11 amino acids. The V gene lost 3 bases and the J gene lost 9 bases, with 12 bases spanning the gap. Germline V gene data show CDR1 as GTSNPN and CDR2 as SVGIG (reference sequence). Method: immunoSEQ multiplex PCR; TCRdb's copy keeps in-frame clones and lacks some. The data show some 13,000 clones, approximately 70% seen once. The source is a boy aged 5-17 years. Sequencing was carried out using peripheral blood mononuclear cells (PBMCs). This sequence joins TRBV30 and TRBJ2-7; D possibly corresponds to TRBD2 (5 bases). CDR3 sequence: CAWSPGGMQYF. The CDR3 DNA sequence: TGTGCCTGGAGCCCCGGAGGTATGCAGTACTTC.